In its sample, the clone carrying this TCR beta chain was seen many times. The target antigen is unknown. The data are from a study of regulatory T cells in long-lasting Graves disease. General study findings and limits: Persistent Graves' patients showed less TCR diversity than newly diagnosed ones.

As for time point: newly diagnosed GD, antithyroid drugs for less than 3 months. PBMC-derived RNA was used for the TCR library. The authors built TCR beta libraries using iRepertoire HTBI primers and Arm-PCR of CDR3 regions. TCRdb recomputed calls from the multiplex PCR reads with MiXCR, one row per CDR3 protein. This table holds 360,000 or so distinct CDR3 sequences, 10% to 15% found once. The sample was also reused in another study, on T cells in Graves' hyperthyroidism and ophthalmopathy. That work adds: Diagnostic assessment was based on clinical symptoms, serum thyroxine and TRAb, thyroid ultrasound and orbital computed tomography.

This receptor was taken from a woman aged 18-30 years with Graves disease. The sequences come from peripheral blood mononuclear cells (PBMCs), collected at new diagnosis, from a patient treated with antithyroid drugs.

The CDR3 DNA is TGTGCCAGCACCCCCCACCTAGCGGGTCTGAAGCAGTTCTTC. The encoded protein is CASTPHLAGLKQFF. The chain employs TRBV6-2 or TRBV6-3 and TRBJ2-1, with 8 bases that match TRBD2. CDR1 and CDR2 from the germline V gene are MNHEY and SVGEGT. With 7 bases clipped from V and 11 bases from J, the junction kept 13 bases outside the gene matches. The CDR3 has 14 residues.